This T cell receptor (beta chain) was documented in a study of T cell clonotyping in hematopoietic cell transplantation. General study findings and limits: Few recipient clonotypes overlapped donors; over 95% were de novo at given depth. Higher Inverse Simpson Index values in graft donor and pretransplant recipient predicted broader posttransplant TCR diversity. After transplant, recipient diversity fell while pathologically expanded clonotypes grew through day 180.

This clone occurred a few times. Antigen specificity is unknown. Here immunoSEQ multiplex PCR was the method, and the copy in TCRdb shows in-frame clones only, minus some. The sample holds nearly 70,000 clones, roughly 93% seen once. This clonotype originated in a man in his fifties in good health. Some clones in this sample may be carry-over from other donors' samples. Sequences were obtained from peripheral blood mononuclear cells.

CDR3 in amino acids: CASSQERGGSEQYF. Here the CDR3 DNA reads TGCGCCAGCAGCCAAGAGCGGGGGGGCTCCGAGCAGTACTTC. The rearrangement links TRBV4-1 to TRBJ2-7, with TRBD2 matching over 9 bases. Trimming at V came to 0 bases and at J to 6 bases, leaving 3 bases not matched to a gene. The CDR3 consists of 14 residues. Germline CDR1 is MGHRA and CDR2 is YSYEKL.